A selection of T cell receptor beta chains follows, all from one sample in a study of technical replicates of blood from a few donors. Assay: immunoSEQ multiplex PCR; the TCRdb copy retains only in-frame clones and omits some. The table includes about 94,000 clones, almost 97% detected once. Sequenced material: T cells isolated from PBMCs. Every receptor here comes from a human donor in good health. Each CDR3 is given with its conserved first and last residue. D genes are given only for firm matches. A row's size may be missing; if present it is once, few, many or a size class.

clone_size: .
cdr3_length: 15
v_call: TRBV10-1
j_call: TRBJ1-3
d_call: .
cdr3_aa: CASSELAASGNTIYF
cdr3_nt: TGCGCCAGCAGTGAATTGGCAGCGAGTGGCAACACCATATATTTT

clone_size: .
cdr3_length: 14
v_call: TRBV7-9
j_call: TRBJ2-1
d_call: TRBD1
cdr3_aa: CASSSVGQANEQFF
cdr3_nt: TGTGCCAGCAGCTCAGTAGGACAGGCGAATGAGCAGTTCTTC

clone_size: .
cdr3_length: 15
v_call: TRBV6-1
j_call: TRBJ2-1
d_call: TRBD2
cdr3_aa: CASGEAGGSSYEQFF
cdr3_nt: TGTGCCAGCGGGGAGGCCGGCGGGAGTAGCTATGAGCAGTTCTTC

clone_size: .
cdr3_length: 14
v_call: TRBV7-2
j_call: TRBJ2-3
d_call: TRBD2
cdr3_aa: CASSLGLGVSSQYF
cdr3_nt: TGTGCCAGCAGCTTGGGACTAGGGGTGAGTTCGCAGTATTTT

clone_size: .
cdr3_length: 16
v_call: TRBV2
j_call: TRBJ2-7
d_call: TRBD2
cdr3_aa: CASSSPGLAGGLGQYF
cdr3_nt: TGTGCCAGCAGTAGCCCAGGACTAGCGGGAGGGTTAGGGCAGTACTTC

clone_size: .
cdr3_length: 16
v_call: TRBV6-5
j_call: TRBJ2-1
d_call: .
cdr3_aa: CASSYSEKSSYNEQFF
cdr3_nt: TGTGCCAGCAGTTACTCGGAGAAGAGCTCCTACAATGAGCAGTTCTTC

clone_size: .
cdr3_length: 17
v_call: TRBV27
j_call: TRBJ1-2
d_call: TRBD1
cdr3_aa: CASRILILGGSDYGYTF
cdr3_nt: TGTGCCAGCAGAATATTGATCCTAGGGGGCTCGGACTATGGCTACACCTTC

clone_size: .
cdr3_length: 13
v_call: TRBV9
j_call: TRBJ2-7
d_call: .
cdr3_aa: CASSVAAGYEQYF
cdr3_nt: TGTGCCAGCAGCGTAGCGGCGGGCTACGAGCAGTACTTC

clone_size: few
cdr3_length: 13
v_call: TRBV30
j_call: TRBJ1-5
d_call: .
cdr3_aa: CAWSEQGDQPQHF
cdr3_nt: TGTGCCTGGAGTGAACAGGGCGATCAGCCCCAGCATTTT

clone_size: .
cdr3_length: 13
v_call: TRBV15
j_call: TRBJ2-4
d_call: .
cdr3_aa: CATSRDLENIQYF
cdr3_nt: TGTGCCACCAGCAGAGATCTAGAAAACATTCAGTACTTC

clone_size: .
cdr3_length: 18
v_call: TRBV19
j_call: TRBJ2-1
d_call: TRBD2
cdr3_aa: CASSIGLAGRGDYNEQFF
cdr3_nt: TGTGCCAGTAGTATTGGTCTAGCGGGCAGGGGAGACTACAATGAGCAGTTCTTC